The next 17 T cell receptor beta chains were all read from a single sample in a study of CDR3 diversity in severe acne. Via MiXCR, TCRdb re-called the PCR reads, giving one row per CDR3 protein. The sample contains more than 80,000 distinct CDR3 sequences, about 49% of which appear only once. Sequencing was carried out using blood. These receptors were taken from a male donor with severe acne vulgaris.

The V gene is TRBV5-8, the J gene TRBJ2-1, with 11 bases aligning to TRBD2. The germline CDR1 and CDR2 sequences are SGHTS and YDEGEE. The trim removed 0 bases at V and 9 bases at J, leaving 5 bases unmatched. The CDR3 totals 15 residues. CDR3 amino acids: CASSLGVLAGGEQFF. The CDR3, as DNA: TGTGCCAGCAGCTTGGGGGTTCTAGCGGGAGGTGAGCAGTTCTTC.

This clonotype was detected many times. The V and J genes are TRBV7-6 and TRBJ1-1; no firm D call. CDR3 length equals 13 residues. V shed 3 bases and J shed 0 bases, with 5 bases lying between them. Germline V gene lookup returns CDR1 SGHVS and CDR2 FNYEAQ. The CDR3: CASSFNLNTEAFF. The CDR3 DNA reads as TGTGCCAGCAGCTTCAACCTGAACACTGAAGCTTTCTTT.

CDR3 DNA sequence: TGTGCCAGCAGCCCATCCGGGACGGAATACAATGAGCAGTTCTTC. Translated: CASSPSGTEYNEQFF. V is TRBV9 and J is TRBJ2-5, with D possibly being TRBD1 or TRBD2 (5 bases each). Near its end, the DNA agrees better with TRBJ2-1, so the J call may be wrong. Germline values: CDR1 SGDLS, CDR2 YYNGEE. CDR3 size: 15 residues.

The CDR3, as DNA: TGTGCCACCAGCAGAGCTTACAGGGGGCTCGAGCAGTACTTC. It is translated as CATSRAYRGLEQYF. V gene TRBV15 combines with J gene TRBJ2-7; 9 nucleotides align to TRBD1. Germline CDR1 reads LNHNV; CDR2 reads YYDKDF (reference sequence). The CDR3 loop spans 14 amino acids. With 1 base clipped from V and 6 bases from J, the junction kept 4 bases outside the gene matches.

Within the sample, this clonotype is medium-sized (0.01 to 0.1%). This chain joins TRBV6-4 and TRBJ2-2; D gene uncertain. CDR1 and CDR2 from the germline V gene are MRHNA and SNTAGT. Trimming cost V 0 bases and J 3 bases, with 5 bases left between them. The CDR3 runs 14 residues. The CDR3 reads CASSDSLDTGELFF. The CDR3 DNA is TGTGCCAGCAGTGACTCGCTGGACACCGGGGAGCTGTTTTTT.

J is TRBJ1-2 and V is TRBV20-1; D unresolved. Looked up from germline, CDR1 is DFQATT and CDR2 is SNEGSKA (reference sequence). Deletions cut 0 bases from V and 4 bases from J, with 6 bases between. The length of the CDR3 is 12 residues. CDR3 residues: CSARDPSYGYTF. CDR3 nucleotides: TGCAGTGCTAGAGATCCGAGCTATGGCTACACCTTC.

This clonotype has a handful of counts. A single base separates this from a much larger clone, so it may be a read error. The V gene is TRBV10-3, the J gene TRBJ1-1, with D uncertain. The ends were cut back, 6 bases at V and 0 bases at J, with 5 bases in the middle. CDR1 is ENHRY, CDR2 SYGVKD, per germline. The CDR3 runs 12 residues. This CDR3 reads CAIRQMNTEAFF. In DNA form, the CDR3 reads TGTGCCATCAGACAGATGAACACTGAAGCTTTCTTT.

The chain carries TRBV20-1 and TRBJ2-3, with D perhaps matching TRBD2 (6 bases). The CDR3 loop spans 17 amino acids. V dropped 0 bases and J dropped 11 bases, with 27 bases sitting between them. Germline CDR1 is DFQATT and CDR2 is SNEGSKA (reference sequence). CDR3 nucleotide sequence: TGCAGTGCTAGAGATCTCGGGGGAGGACCCTCCTACAATGGGCAGTATTTT. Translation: CSARDLGGGPSYNGQYF.

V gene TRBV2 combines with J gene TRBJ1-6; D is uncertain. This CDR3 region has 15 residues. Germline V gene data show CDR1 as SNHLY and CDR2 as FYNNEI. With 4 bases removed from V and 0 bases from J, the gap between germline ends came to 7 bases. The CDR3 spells CASSAGSSYNSPLHF. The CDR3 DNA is TGTGCCAGCAGTGCCGGGAGCTCCTATAATTCACCCCTCCACTTT. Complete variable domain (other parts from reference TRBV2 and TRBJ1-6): EPEVTQTPSHQVTQMGQEVILRCVPISNHLYFYWYRQILGQKVEFLVSFYNNEISEKSEIFDDQFSVERPDGSNFTLKIRSTKLEDSAMYFCASSAGSSYNSPLHFGNGTRLTVT.

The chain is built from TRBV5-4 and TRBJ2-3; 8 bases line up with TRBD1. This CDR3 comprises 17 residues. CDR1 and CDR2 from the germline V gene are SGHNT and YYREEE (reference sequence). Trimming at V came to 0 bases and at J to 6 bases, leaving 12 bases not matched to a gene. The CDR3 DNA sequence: TGTGCCAGCAGCTTGGGGGGAACCCGACAGGGGAGGGATACGCAGTATTTT. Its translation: CASSLGGTRQGRDTQYF.

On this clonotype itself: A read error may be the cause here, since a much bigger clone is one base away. The CDR3 sequence: CASSSGGLAEAKDTQYF. The CDR3 DNA reads TGTGCCAGCAGCTCCGGGGGACTAGCGGAAGCCAAAGATACGCAGTATTTT. The chain couples TRBV7-3 to TRBJ2-3, with 11 bases identical to TRBD2. Trimming took 4 bases from V and 5 from J; bases not matched to a gene: 11. Per germline, CDR1 SGHTA and CDR2 FQGTGA. The CDR3 spans 17 residues.

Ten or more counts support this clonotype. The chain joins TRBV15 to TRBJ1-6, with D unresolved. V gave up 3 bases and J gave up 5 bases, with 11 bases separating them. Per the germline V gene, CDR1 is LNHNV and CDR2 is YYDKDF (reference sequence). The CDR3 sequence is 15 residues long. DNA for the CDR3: TGTGCCACCAGCAGCAGCCGTGGGGATAATTCACCCCTCCACTTT. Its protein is CATSSSRGDNSPLHF.

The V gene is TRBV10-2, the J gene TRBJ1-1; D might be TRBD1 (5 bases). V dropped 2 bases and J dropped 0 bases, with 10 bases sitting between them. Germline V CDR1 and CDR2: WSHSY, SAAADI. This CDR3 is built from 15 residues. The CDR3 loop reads CASSERQTMNTEAFF. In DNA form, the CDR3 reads TGCGCCAGCAGTGAGAGACAGACAATGAACACTGAAGCTTTCTTT.

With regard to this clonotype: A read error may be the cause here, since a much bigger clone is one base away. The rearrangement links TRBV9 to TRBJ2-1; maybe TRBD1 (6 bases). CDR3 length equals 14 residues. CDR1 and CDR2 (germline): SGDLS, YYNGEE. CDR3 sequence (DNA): TGTGCCAGCAGCGTAAGTCAGGGGTGGGGTGAGCGGTTCTTC. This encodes CASSVSQGWGERFF.

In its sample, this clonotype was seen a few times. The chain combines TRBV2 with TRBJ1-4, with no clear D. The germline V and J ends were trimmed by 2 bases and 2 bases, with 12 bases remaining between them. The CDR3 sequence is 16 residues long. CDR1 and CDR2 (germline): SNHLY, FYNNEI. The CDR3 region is CASSELGIGTNEKLFF. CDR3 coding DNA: TGTGCCAGCAGTGAATTGGGGATTGGTACTAATGAAAAACTGTTTTTT.

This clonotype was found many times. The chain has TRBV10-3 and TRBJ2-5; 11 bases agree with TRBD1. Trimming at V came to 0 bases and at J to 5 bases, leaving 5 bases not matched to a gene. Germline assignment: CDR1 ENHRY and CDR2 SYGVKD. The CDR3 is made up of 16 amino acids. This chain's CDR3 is CAISESRTGGAETQYF. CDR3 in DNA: TGTGCCATCAGTGAGTCACGGACAGGGGGCGCCGAGACCCAGTACTTC.

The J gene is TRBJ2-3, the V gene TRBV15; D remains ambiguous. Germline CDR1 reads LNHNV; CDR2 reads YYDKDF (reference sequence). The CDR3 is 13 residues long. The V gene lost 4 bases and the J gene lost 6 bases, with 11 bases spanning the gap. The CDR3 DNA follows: TGTGCCACCAGCACGACCCGACGGGATACGCAGTATTTT. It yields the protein CATSTTRRDTQYF.